This entry describes one TCR beta chain. Its specificity is unknown. The sample contains more than one DNA sequence encoding this CDR3. This record belongs to a study of shared clonotypes between healthy human individuals. Study as a whole: CD4 naive cells filled three plates per donor, CD4 memory three, CD8 naive two and CD8 memory one. General study findings and limits: Memory subsets generally showed lower estimated richness than naive subsets.

V was pared by 0 bases and J by 0 bases, with 5 bases between. This CDR3 contains 14 residues. Germline V gives CDR1 KGHSH, CDR2 LQKENI. Genomic DNA (from each subset) was split evenly across several immunoSEQ plates. Sequenced by immunoSEQ multiplex PCR; TCRdb stores in-frame clones only, minus some. Here the sample spans some 1,600,000 clones, approximately 98% being singletons. The V and J genes are TRBV18 and TRBJ2-5; unclear D gene. This sequence was found in a man aged 25-45 years in good health. Specimen: naive CD4+ T cells sorted from blood. Subset reported: CD45RA+ positively selected. The CDR3 coding sequence is TGTGCCAGCTCACCACCTTCGAACCAAGAGACCCAGTACTTC. Translated: CASSPPSNQETQYF.